This TCR beta chain is drawn from a study of blood T cell repertoires in COVID-19 (dated by TCRdb to about 2020). Context from the whole study: Collaborator samples came from the United States, Italy and Spain and covered acute and convalescent phases of COVID-19. The samples were drawn from two sources: the first 160 participants of the ongoing ImmuneRACE study, and 1,200 or so subjects contributed by 6 global collaborators. The prospective study material was composed of cDNA or gDNA derived from T cells, B-cell-depleted T cells, or PBMCs. Where HLA class I and class II types were available, the types were taken from metadata supplied by the sample provider, not from assay-based typing. The repertoires were released in a freely available public database meant as a resource for research on the immune response to SARS-CoV-2. Deeply sampled blood TCRbeta repertoires from subjects exposed to, actively infected with, or recovered from COVID-19 were included in the dataset. Sample metadata almost always included a de-identified subject ID, COVID-19 status, age in years and sex. The full study reports these points: The amount of clinical and demographic metadata varied by source and participant and was provided uncurated.

Comment on this clone: This receptor's antigen is unknown. No per-base quality is available; no much larger clone lies one base away.

The immunoSEQ Assay, a bias-controlled multiplex PCR, was used to amplify TCRbeta CDR3 regions from genomic DNA. Per the original workflow: Nucleated cell counts per sample were estimated from amplification of reference gene primers within the assay. To quantify the absolute abundance of each unique TCRbeta CDR3 rearrangement, sequence reads were collapsed and filtered. For each sample, productive Simpson clonality was calculated as the square root of Simpson's diversity index across productive rearrangements. Entries here come from immuneACCESS through TCRdb and include only in-frame sequences with V and J called. Some clones fail to appear in such tables; in the studies checked, an unresolved V gene covers under half of the shortfall, and the cause of the remainder is unknown. D and trimming come from the DNA, and the V and J calls and clone size come from that table. The sample table shows around 64,000 clones, and roughly 89% are seen once. Together, the top ten hold 2% of the sample.

The V and J ends are trimmed by 3 bases and 8 bases, leaving 16 bases between them. As encoded in the germline V gene (reference sequence), CDR1 is MNHEY while CDR2 is SMNVEV. From its cysteine to its phenylalanine, the CDR3 spans 14 amino acids. Kept here is only the CDR3 DNA, which spans 42 bases and is read in frame from base 1. Collaborating institutions collected whole blood in K2EDTA tubes following their own protocols. Collaborator samples were shipped for TCRbeta analysis as frozen whole blood, isolated PBMCs, or DNA extracted from either sample type. The V and J genes are TRBV27 and TRBJ1-2; the D segment could be TRBD1, given 5 matching bases. Sequenced material: peripheral blood. The TCR comes from a man younger than 45 with acute or convalescent COVID-19. The CDR3 region: CASSFRGGEGGYTF. The DNA sequence is TGTGCCAGCAGTTTCCGGGGGGGGGAAGGCGGCTACACCTTC.